This T cell receptor (beta chain) was captured in a study of T cell responses to AZD1222 COVID-19 vaccine. Study overall: Second-dose intervals of approximately 4 or approximately 12 weeks were pooled. Study outcomes and limitations: Spike-specific TCR breadth rose after two AZD1222 doses, and depth rose as well.

Generated by immunoSEQ multiplex PCR, the TCRdb table keeps only in-frame clones and is missing some. Of more than 150,000 clones detected, about 91% appear once; the ten largest clones hold approximately 0.5%. Details on this clone: Its antigen is as yet unknown. Because the CDR3's place on the DNA is in doubt, the DNA is left out and the CDR3 is given as listed by TCRdb.

Inclusive of both ends, the CDR3 amounts to 16 amino acids. From germline, CDR1 is MDHEN and CDR2 SYDVKM. This TCR came from an adult in good health. Sequencing used peripheral blood, obtained on day 0 of AZD1222 vaccination. The J gene is TRBJ1-2, the V gene TRBV28. The CDR3 protein is CASSASLAPSYGYTFF.